This TCR beta chain was captured by sequencing in a study of cytomegalovirus exposure and HLA in healthy donors (dated by TCRdb to 2015 to 2018). General notes on the study: In an earlier analysis of fewer than 750 of the donors, less than 350 Gb of sequence data and 117 million unique TCR beta sequences from about 190 million T cells were reported. Across 398 genotyped donors of the cohort, an average of roughly 200,000 unique TCR beta nucleotide sequences per donor were sequenced, and roughly 18% of those sequences were non-productive. Using immunosequencing, the study profiled T cell repertoires from 666 subjects and related those repertoires to cytomegalovirus serostatus. To predict cytomegalovirus infection status, the study brought together high-throughput TCR immunosequencing, statistical association of individual TCRs with disease status, and machine learning. Alongside the repertoire data, information on donor age, sex, ethnicity and CMV serostatus was compiled. The number of donors typed differed by locus, with 629-630 for A, B, C, DRB1 and DQB1, around 500 for DQA1, 606 for DPA1, and 450 to 480 for DPB1. In a later analysis, previously published TCR beta repertoires from 666 donors were re-analyzed and high-resolution HLA genotyping was added so that TCR occurrence patterns could be studied. HLA typing included class I and class II loci at four-digit resolution. Of the roughly 390 genotyped donors, approximately 82% fell in the genetic ancestry cluster associated with self-reported Caucasian donors. The study aimed to test whether cataloging public T cell receptors could reveal signatures of past pathogen exposure. Besides the first cohort of under 700 subjects, a separate validation cohort made up of 120 different subjects was used. Five DR-DQ haplotypes were treated as single units for association and clustering because of strong linkage in the cohort. All discovery cohort repertoires had been generated on a single sequencing platform. An early release covering just under 650 HLA-typed donors comprised 250 to 350 gigabases of sequencing data and tens of millions of unique TCR sequences. An earlier analysis of around 580 of the donors used high-throughput TCR beta sequencing to judge whether each TCR beta V gene segment behaved as functional or pseudogenic. The later analysis used no new phenotypic data to find candidate immune exposures, relying instead on TCR beta sequences and their occurrence across donors. In a later genetic analysis, genome-wide SNP genotypes for about 55% of the 666 donors were used, and that subset was treated as a discovery cohort.

Study-wide conclusions, independent of this receptor: A later analysis found that TCR association rates varied across HLA loci, with DRB1 alleles showing the most associated TCRs and HLA-C alleles the fewest. A later analysis found that most CMV-associated TCR beta chains appeared HLA-restricted, with HLA associations seemingly driven largely by CMV exposure. Only TCR beta chains were sequenced in this cohort, and the absence of alpha or paired-chain data limited detectable features. A further reported finding was that TCR beta sequences accurately predicted the HLA-A and HLA-B alleles for most subjects in the first cohort. In a later analysis, HLA-associated TCR beta chains showed more clonal expansion and lower generation probabilities than non-associated chains that were equally common. Roughly uniform sequencing depth across donors was assumed in presence/absence analyses, although this assumption may not hold. The authors suggested that the approach could potentially be extended to other disease states and immunological phenotypes. Some IMGT-functional V segments, including TRBV6-2 and TRBV6-3, could not be distinguished by the 87-base-pair reads and were therefore excluded. Because counts were too low, 15 to 20 rarely observed V segments, including chromosome 9 orphons, were excluded from the earlier analysis of 587 of the donors. Correlated functional status among segregating V segments might be attributable to linkage disequilibrium, but an unknown experimental factor could not be ruled out. Several of the top co-occurrence clusters appeared to be linked to parvovirus B19, influenza, CMV and Epstein-Barr virus, according to a later analysis. The only immune exposure information available for the cohort was CMV serostatus. Because some donors lacked HLA typing at each locus, the association tests relied only on the typed subset. Specific HLA alleles were associated with about 17,000 TCR beta sequences at a false discovery rate of 0.05 in a later analysis. Cytomegalovirus status was reported to be diagnosed by the classifier with high specificity and sensitivity in both the original and validation cohorts. A cluster of highly shared sequence variants was judged likely to be a technical artifact of the sequencing pipeline. In an earlier analysis of more than 500 of the donors, most TCR beta V segments appeared in productive rearrangements about 90% or about 30% of the time, broadly matching IMGT annotations. In a later genetic analysis, a missense DCLRE1C variant was associated with V-gene and J-gene trimming of TCR beta chains, and the association was replicated in an independent cohort. In a later genetic analysis, fewer N-insertions in productive TCRs were reported among donors in an Asian-associated ancestry cluster than the approximately 670-donor mean. Strong co-occurrence of HLA alleles, especially DR and DQ, made assigning TCR associations to individual alleles difficult. While some public TCRs were present in many individuals, most TCR sequences turned up only very rarely across donors. Three of the identified cytomegalovirus-associated TCR beta chains were confirmed in vitro to be specific for cytomegalovirus antigens. In the study, around 150 TCR beta chains were listed as associated with cytomegalovirus.

V drops 0 bases and J drops 5 bases, leaving 11 bases in between. The CDR3 measures 14 amino acids from cysteine to phenylalanine. The CDR3 DNA has 42 bases and is translated from base 1. CDR1 is given as SGHRS and CDR2 as YFSETQ, both from the germline V gene. In total, more than 500 healthy bone marrow donors made up the cohort. At the time of sampling, every cohort member was nominally healthy, though immune exposures that went unrecorded were likely present. The donor was CMV seropositive and was included in the group of 289 seropositive cohort members. A peripheral blood sample was collected from each donor, and TCR beta sequencing was performed on peripheral blood mononuclear cells. Genomic DNA was extracted from the blood cell samples with the Qiagen DNeasy Blood Extraction Kit. Turning to this clone: Its antigen is not yet known. Base qualities are not at hand, and no much larger clone is one base apart.

Libraries were made using the immunoSEQ multiplex PCR assay. A mixture of 60 forward primers for TCR Vbeta segments and 13 reverse primers for TCR Jbeta segments was used in the multiplex PCR. Amplification of the CDR3 region of rearranged TCR beta genes was performed with a multiplex PCR assay on genomic DNA. The Illumina HiSeq System was used to sequence the amplified TCR beta libraries as 87-base-pair reads. Per the source publication's procedure: In a later analysis, tens of millions of unique TCR beta chains were counted across the approximately 620 repertoires, and roughly 10 million of these chains were shared by at least two donors. Raw reads were error-corrected and collapsed into unique sequences with a nearest-neighbor algorithm that merged closely related sequences to remove PCR and sequencing errors. Alignment of CDR3 sequences to IMGT reference sequences was used to assign V, D and J gene segments. For a sequence to be retained, a match of at least six nucleotides to both a V gene segment and a J gene segment was required. Rearrangements were called productive when the CDR3 lacked stop codons and stayed in frame with V and J; all others were non-productive. CDR3 was defined according to IMGT convention as the region running from the second conserved V-encoded cysteine to the conserved J-encoded phenylalanine. In an earlier analysis of 587 of the donors, sequences lacking an unambiguous match to a single V gene segment were excluded. An earlier analysis of 500 to 600 of the donors classified V segments as functional when productive rearrangements were above 56.7% and as segregating when the standard deviation between donors was above 5%. A statistical classification framework was developed to diagnose cytomegalovirus status using the catalog of TCR beta chain sequences. In a later analysis, V and J genes were assigned by comparing TCR nucleotide sequences against IMGT/GENE-DB human TR gene sequences. Using the TCRdist pipeline, a later analysis assigned CDR3 sequences along with most-parsimonious VDJ recombination scenarios. A later analysis defined each TCR beta chain by its CDR3 amino acid sequence plus V-gene family, and excluded reads lacking a unique V-gene family. As a way to deal with suspected cross-contamination and a sequencing artifact, a later analysis dropped hundreds of nucleotide sequences that were highly shared and had low generation probability. In a later analysis, a clonal expansion index for each public chain was calculated from normalized within-repertoire ranks of inferred template counts. Generation probabilities in a later analysis came from a VDJ recombination model fitted to out-of-frame rearrangements, and those results were checked against IGoR. A later analysis scored TCR-TCR, TCR-HLA and TCR-CMV co-occurrence with hypergeometric tests, applying a repertoire-size bias correction to TCR pairs. A later analysis estimated false discovery rates by permuting HLA or CMV assignments 20 times. A later analysis grouped co-occurring TCRs with DBSCAN, adding TCRdist sequence similarity when clustering within HLA-allele-positive subsets. Repertoires with fewer than 30,000 or more than 120,000 public chains, plus five repertoires with anomalous nucleotide sharing, were excluded from co-occurrence clustering. Entries here come from immuneACCESS through TCRdb and include only in-frame sequences with V and J called. Some clones fail to appear in such tables; in the studies checked, an unresolved V gene covers under half of the shortfall, and the cause of the remainder is unknown. The V and J calls and clone size come from that table; D and trimming were worked out from the DNA. The sample table lists about 120,000 clones, under 90% of them with a count of one. The ten largest clonotypes hold 7.5% to 9% of the sample.

The receptor's source is a female donor in good health and CMV-seropositive. Sequencing input: PBMCs. The rearrangement combines TRBV5-1 with TRBJ1-1; matching of 5 bases hints at TRBD1 as the D gene. The nucleotide sequence is TGCGCCAGCAGCTTGGTGGGGGAGGGTACTGAAGCTTTCTTT. It encodes CASSLVGEGTEAFF.